The sequence of this T cell receptor (beta chain) was determined in a study of CD8+CD57+ T cells in acquired aplastic anemia. About the study: CD4+ cells from healthy donors averaged roughly 11 million reads.

Genomic DNA acted as the template from which TCR beta VDJ combination and CDR3 sequence profiling were carried out. TCRdb analysed the reads with MiXCR anew, one entry per CDR3 protein. The data show hundreds of thousands of distinct CDR3 sequences, with about 70% seen just once and around 4% held by the top ten. Germline V gene data show CDR1 as DFQATT and CDR2 as SNEGSKA (reference sequence). V was cut by 1 base and J by 12 bases, with 22 bases left in between. The CDR3 is made up of 15 amino acids. Sequenced sample: sorted CD4+, CD8+, or CD8+CD57+ T cells (not recorded which) from PBMCs. The rearrangement joins TRBV20-1 to TRBJ2-1; D not certain. The sequence was collected from a human donor in good health, serving as a control. CDR3 region: CSARVNLPGTDTQFF. CDR3 in DNA: TGCAGTGCTAGAGTGAACTTGCCGGGCACAGATACGCAGTTCTTC.